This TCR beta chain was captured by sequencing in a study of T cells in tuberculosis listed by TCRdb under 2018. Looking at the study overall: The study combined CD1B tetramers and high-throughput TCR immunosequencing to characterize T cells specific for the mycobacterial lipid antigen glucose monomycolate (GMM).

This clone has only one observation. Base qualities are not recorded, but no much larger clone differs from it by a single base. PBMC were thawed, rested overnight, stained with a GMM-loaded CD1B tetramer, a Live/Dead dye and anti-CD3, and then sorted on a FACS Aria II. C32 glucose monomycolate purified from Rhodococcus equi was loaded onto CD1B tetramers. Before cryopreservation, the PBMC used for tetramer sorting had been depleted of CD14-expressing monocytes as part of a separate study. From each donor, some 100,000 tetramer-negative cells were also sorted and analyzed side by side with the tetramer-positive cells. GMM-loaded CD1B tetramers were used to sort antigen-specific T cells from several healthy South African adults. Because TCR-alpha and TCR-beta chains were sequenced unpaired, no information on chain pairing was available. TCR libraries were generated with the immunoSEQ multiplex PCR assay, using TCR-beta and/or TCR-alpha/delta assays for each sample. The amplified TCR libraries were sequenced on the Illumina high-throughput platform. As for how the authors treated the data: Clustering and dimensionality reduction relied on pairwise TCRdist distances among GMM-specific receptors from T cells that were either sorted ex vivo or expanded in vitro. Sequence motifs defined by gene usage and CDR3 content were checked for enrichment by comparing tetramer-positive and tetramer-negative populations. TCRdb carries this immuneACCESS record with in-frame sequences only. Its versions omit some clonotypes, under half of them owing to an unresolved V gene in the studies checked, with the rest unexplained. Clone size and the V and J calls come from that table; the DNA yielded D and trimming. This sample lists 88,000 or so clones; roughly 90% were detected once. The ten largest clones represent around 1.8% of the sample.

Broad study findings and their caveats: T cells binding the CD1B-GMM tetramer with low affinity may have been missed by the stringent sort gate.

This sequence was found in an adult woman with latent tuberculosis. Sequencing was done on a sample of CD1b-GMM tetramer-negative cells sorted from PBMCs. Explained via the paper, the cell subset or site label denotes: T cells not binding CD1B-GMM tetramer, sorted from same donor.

The CDR3 reads as follows: CASSYSGGAYTGELFF. The nucleotides read TGTGCCAGCAGCTATAGCGGGGGGGCGTACACCGGGGAGCTGTTTTTT. The receptor chain draws on TRBV6-6 and TRBJ2-2, and TRBD2 matches 11 of the central bases. The CDR3 covers 16 residues, taking in both the cysteine and the phenylalanine. The read is trimmed to its CDR3 DNA, 48 bases read in frame from base 1. Germline trimming amounts to 6 bases on V and 3 bases on J, with 6 as the count of junction bases outside the gene matches. The CDR1 and CDR2 encoded by the germline V gene (reference sequence) are MNHNY and SVGAGI.